Below, 23 T cell receptor beta chains from the same sample are listed, as sequenced in a study of shared clonotypes between healthy human individuals. Measured with immunoSEQ multiplex PCR; TCRdb has only the in-frame clones, and not every one. The sample includes under 1,100,000 clones, about 74% of them seen just once. The material sequenced was memory CD4+ T cells sorted from blood. Subset meaning: CD45RA-negative fraction. These receptors all stem from a man aged 18 to 30 in good health.

The chain has TRBV18 and TRBJ2-7; tentatively, D is TRBD1 (6 bases). Trimming took off 0 bases at V and 6 bases at J, with 9 bases between the two ends. This CDR3 has 13 residues. Germline CDR1 reads KGHSH; CDR2 reads LQKENI. CDR3: CASSPPVGAEQYF. The CDR3 bases are TGTGCCAGCTCACCACCGGTGGGGGCCGAGCAGTACTTC.

The chain joins TRBV29-1 to TRBJ1-1; D is unclear. Germline V gene data show CDR1 as SQVTM and CDR2 as ANQGSEA. The CDR3 runs 11 residues. Deletions cut 3 bases from V and 5 bases from J, with 7 bases between. In DNA form, the CDR3 reads TGCAGCGTTGATTTGGGGACTGAAGCTTTCTTT. It yields the protein CSVDLGTEAFF.

To note about this clone: At the DNA level, this CDR3 is encoded by other sequences in the same sample as well. The rearrangement links TRBV29-1 to TRBJ2-5; no clear D. There are 10 residues in the CDR3. In germline, CDR1 is SQVTM, CDR2 ANQGSEA. The ends were cut back, 4 bases at V and 3 bases at J, with 3 bases in the middle. CDR3 sequence (DNA): TGCAGCGTTGGCGAAGAGACCCAGTACTTC. It is translated as CSVGEETQYF.

The V gene is TRBV11-2, the J gene TRBJ1-2; TRBD1 matches 11 bases. The V gene end was trimmed by 1 base and the J gene end by 6 bases; junction bases not matched to a gene: 16. CDR3 size: 19 residues. Germline-derived CDR1 and CDR2 are SGHAT and FQNNGV. The CDR3 DNA reads as TGTGCCAGCAGCTTAGCTCAGGACAGGGGGCGGAAACGGAAACATGGCTACACCTTC. Amino acid sequence: CASSLAQDRGRKRKHGYTF.

This clone was detected only a few times. The rearrangement uses TRBV5-4 and TRBJ2-2; unclear D gene. V was pared by 2 bases and J by 1 base, with 6 bases between. Germline V gene lookup returns CDR1 SGHNT and CDR2 YYREEE (reference sequence). CDR3 size: 14 residues. The CDR3 DNA sequence: TGTGCCAGCAGCTTAGCCGGGAACACCGGGGAGCTGTTTTTT. Translation gives CASSLAGNTGELFF. The complete variable domain, with remaining parts taken from reference TRBV5-4 and TRBJ2-2, reads ETGVTQSPTHLIKTRGQQVTLRCSSQSGHNTVSWYQQALGQGPQFIFQYYREEENGRGNFPPRFSGLQFPNYSSELNVNALELDDSALYLCASSLAGNTGELFFGEGSRLTVL.

J is TRBJ2-1 and V is TRBV6-4, with 11 positions matching TRBD1. Germline lookup yields CDR1 MRHNA and CDR2 SNTAGT. The CDR3 has 14 amino acids. The ends lost 7 bases at V and 4 bases at J; junction bases unmatched: 3. The chain's CDR3 is CASIGDRGYNEQFF. DNA of the CDR3: TGTGCCAGCATTGGGGACAGGGGGTACAATGAGCAGTTCTTC.

Only one count was recorded for this clone. V is TRBV10-3 and J is TRBJ2-7, with D tentatively TRBD1 (6 bases). The CDR3 consists of 14 residues. V gave up 6 bases and J gave up 2 bases, with 14 bases separating them. CDR1 is ENHRY, CDR2 SYGVKD, per germline. CDR3 loop: CAISLGTPTYEQYF. DNA of the CDR3: TGTGCCATCAGCCTCGGGACACCAACCTACGAGCAGTACTTC.

The chain links TRBV2 to TRBJ1-1; D unresolved. The CDR3 covers 13 residues. Germline V gene sequence: CDR1 SNHLY, CDR2 FYNNEI. V dropped 4 bases and J dropped 1 base, with 7 bases sitting between them. The CDR3 sequence is CASSVQRNTEAFF. The CDR3 coding sequence is TGTGCCAGCAGTGTTCAAAGGAACACTGAAGCTTTCTTT.

The chain combines TRBV28 with TRBJ2-5; 9 bases are a match to TRBD2. The germline CDR1 and CDR2 sequences are MDHEN and SYDVKM. The CDR3 totals 15 residues. Trimming at V came to 6 bases and at J to 3 bases, leaving 8 bases not matched to a gene. In nucleotides, the CDR3 is TGTGCCAGCAGCCCCGGGCTAGCGGGGAAAGAGACCCAGTACTTC. It specifies CASSPGLAGKETQYF.

This chain joins TRBV10-3 and TRBJ2-1; 12 bases line up with TRBD2. Germline CDR1 and CDR2: ENHRY and SYGVKD. The junction had 7 bases not matched to a gene; V was cut back by 9 bases and J by 7 bases. The CDR3 has 14 amino acids. CDR3 coding DNA: TGTGCCATAGAGACTAGCGGGAGTGTAAATGAGCAGTTCTTC. Translating it yields CAIETSGSVNEQFF.

V and J are TRBV4-3 and TRBJ1-2; possibly TRBD1 for D (6 bases). The CDR3 is 14 amino acids. Looked up from germline, CDR1 is LGHNA and CDR2 is YSLEER. V was pared by 1 base and J by 2 bases, with 8 bases between. CDR3 sequence (DNA): TGCGCCAGCAGCCAAGGACAGGAGAACTATGGCTACACCTTC. This sequence encodes CASSQGQENYGYTF.

The chain links TRBV5-4 to TRBJ2-2; D is perhaps TRBD1 (6 bases). V was trimmed by 3 bases and J by 5 bases, leaving 14 bases between them. The CDR3 loop spans 15 amino acids. Germline V gene sequence: CDR1 SGHNT, CDR2 YYREEE (reference sequence). The CDR3 region has the DNA TGTGCCAGCAGCTCTGAGCAGGGGCTTACCGGGGAGCTGTTTTTT. Translated, it gives CASSSEQGLTGELFF.

The gene calls are TRBV27 and TRBJ2-7; TRBD1 or TRBD2 may be the D gene (5 bases each). Between the trimmed V and J ends, which lost 7 bases and 5 bases, there was a span of 24 bases. The CDR3 length is 16 residues. The germline CDR1 and CDR2 sequences are MNHEY and SMNVEV (reference sequence). CDR3 loop: CASTPWGSVPPHEQYF. The CDR3 coding sequence is TGTGCCAGCACCCCCTGGGGGTCTGTTCCCCCCCACGAGCAGTACTTC.

This chain uses TRBV6-1 with TRBJ2-1; 8 bases map to TRBD1. V dropped 7 bases and J dropped 5; count of bases not matched to a gene: 7. Germline V gene lookup returns CDR1 MNHNS and CDR2 SASEGT. The length of the CDR3 is 14 residues. CDR3 residues: CASTQGAANNEQFF. For the CDR3, the DNA is TGTGCCAGCACCCAGGGGGCAGCTAACAATGAGCAGTTCTTC.

The chain employs TRBV19 and TRBJ2-5; the match to TRBD2 covers 11 bases. This CDR3 is built from 15 residues. Losses at the gene ends were 5 bases for V and 0 bases for J; bases not matched to a gene: 2. CDR1 and CDR2 (germline): LNHDA, SQIVND (reference sequence). CDR3 protein: CASSSSGGYQETQYF. As DNA, the CDR3 is TGTGCCAGTAGTTCTAGCGGGGGGTACCAAGAGACCCAGTACTTC.

The V call is TRBV19, the J call TRBJ1-1; 10 nucleotides align to TRBD1. The germline V gene has CDR1 LNHDA and CDR2 SQIVND (reference sequence). Trimming removed 3 bases from V and 11 bases from J; junction bases left unmatched: 15. CDR3 length: 16 amino acids. CDR3: CASSIGAGGTGARAFF. The DNA of the CDR3 is TGTGCCAGTAGTATTGGAGCCGGGGGGACAGGGGCCCGCGCTTTCTTT.

V gene TRBV19 combines with J gene TRBJ1-1; D is unresolved. The germline V gene has CDR1 LNHDA and CDR2 SQIVND (reference sequence). The CDR3 sequence is 14 residues long. V lost 6 bases to trimming and J lost 0 bases, with 11 bases between them. The CDR3, as DNA: TGTGCCAGTAGAGTGGGATTTATGAACACTGAAGCTTTCTTT. Translating gives CASRVGFMNTEAFF.

Here the CDR3 DNA reads TGTGCCAGTAGTATAACTGGAAAGGGACAGGGGGATACGCAGTATTTT. It yields the protein CASSITGKGQGDTQYF. The rearrangement uses TRBV19 and TRBJ2-3; 10 nucleotides align to TRBD1. Germline CDR1 LNHDA, CDR2 SQIVND (reference sequence). V was pared by 2 bases and J by 6 bases, with 8 bases of the junction left unmatched. CDR3 length equals 16 residues.

This sequence joins TRBV2 and TRBJ2-3; D unresolved. The CDR3 totals 16 residues. Trimming removed 4 bases at V and 0 bases at J, with 14 bases between. Germline V lookup: CDR1 SNHLY, CDR2 FYNNEI. The CDR3 loop is CASSVNRPSSTDTQYF. The CDR3, as DNA: TGTGCCAGCAGTGTGAACCGCCCTTCGAGCACAGATACGCAGTATTTT.

The CDR3 sequence: CASSLLGLNTEAFF. CDR3 DNA sequence: TGTGCCAGCAGCTTGTTGGGCTTGAACACTGAAGCTTTCTTT. This chain uses TRBV5-4 with TRBJ1-1; no reliable D call. V was cut by 1 base and J by 0 bases, with 7 bases left in between. Germline V gene data show CDR1 as SGHNT and CDR2 as YYREEE (reference sequence). The CDR3 is made up of 14 amino acids.

Notes on this clone: The sample holds other DNA sequences that translate to the same CDR3. The rearrangement uses TRBV9 and TRBJ2-5, with 8 bases matching TRBD2. CDR3 size: 15 residues. Germline lookup yields CDR1 SGDLS and CDR2 YYNGEE. The ends lost 1 base at V and 1 base at J; junction bases unmatched: 3. In nucleotides, the CDR3 is TGTGCCAGCAGCGTAAGCACTAGCGGCCAAGAGACCCAGTACTTC. As protein: CASSVSTSGQETQYF.

The chain carries TRBV30 and TRBJ2-5; D not resolved. The CDR3 is 15 residues long. Germline V gene sequence: CDR1 GTSNPN, CDR2 SVGIG (reference sequence). Trimming removed 7 bases from V and 2 bases from J, with 20 bases in between. The CDR3 here is CASRFGPSSQETQYF. CDR3 in DNA: TGTGCCTCTAGATTTGGGCCGTCGAGTCAAGAGACCCAGTACTTC.

Regarding this clone: At one end, the junction sequence differs from germline, possibly due to a read error. This rearrangement joins TRBV5-3 to TRBJ2-2, with D possibly matching TRBD1 (5 bases). TRBV5-3 is sorted into the ORF group, with uncertain function. The CDR3 extends over 13 amino acids. CDR3 sequence reads: CASSLGHTGELFF. In DNA form, the CDR3 reads TGTGCCAGCAGCTTGGGGCACACCGGGGAGCTGTTTTTT.